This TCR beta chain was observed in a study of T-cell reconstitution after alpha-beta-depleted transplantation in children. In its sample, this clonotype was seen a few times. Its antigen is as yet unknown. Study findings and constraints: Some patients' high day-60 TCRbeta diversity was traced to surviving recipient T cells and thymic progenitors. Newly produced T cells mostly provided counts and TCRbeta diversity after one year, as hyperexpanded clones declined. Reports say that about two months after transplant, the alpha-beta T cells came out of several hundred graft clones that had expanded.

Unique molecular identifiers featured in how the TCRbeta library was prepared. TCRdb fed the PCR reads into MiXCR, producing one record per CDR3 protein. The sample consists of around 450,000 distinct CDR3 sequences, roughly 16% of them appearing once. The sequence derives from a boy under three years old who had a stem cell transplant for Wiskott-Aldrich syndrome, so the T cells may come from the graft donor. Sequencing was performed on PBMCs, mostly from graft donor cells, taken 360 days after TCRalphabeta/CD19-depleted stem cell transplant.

CDR3 residues: CASSRRPGNEQFF. The CDR3 DNA follows: TGTGCCAGCAGCCGCCGGCCTGGGAATGAGCAGTTCTTC. The chain uses TRBV12-3 or TRBV12-4 and TRBJ2-1; D remains unclear. This CDR3 has 13 amino acids. V was trimmed by 6 bases and J by 7 bases, leaving 13 bases between them.